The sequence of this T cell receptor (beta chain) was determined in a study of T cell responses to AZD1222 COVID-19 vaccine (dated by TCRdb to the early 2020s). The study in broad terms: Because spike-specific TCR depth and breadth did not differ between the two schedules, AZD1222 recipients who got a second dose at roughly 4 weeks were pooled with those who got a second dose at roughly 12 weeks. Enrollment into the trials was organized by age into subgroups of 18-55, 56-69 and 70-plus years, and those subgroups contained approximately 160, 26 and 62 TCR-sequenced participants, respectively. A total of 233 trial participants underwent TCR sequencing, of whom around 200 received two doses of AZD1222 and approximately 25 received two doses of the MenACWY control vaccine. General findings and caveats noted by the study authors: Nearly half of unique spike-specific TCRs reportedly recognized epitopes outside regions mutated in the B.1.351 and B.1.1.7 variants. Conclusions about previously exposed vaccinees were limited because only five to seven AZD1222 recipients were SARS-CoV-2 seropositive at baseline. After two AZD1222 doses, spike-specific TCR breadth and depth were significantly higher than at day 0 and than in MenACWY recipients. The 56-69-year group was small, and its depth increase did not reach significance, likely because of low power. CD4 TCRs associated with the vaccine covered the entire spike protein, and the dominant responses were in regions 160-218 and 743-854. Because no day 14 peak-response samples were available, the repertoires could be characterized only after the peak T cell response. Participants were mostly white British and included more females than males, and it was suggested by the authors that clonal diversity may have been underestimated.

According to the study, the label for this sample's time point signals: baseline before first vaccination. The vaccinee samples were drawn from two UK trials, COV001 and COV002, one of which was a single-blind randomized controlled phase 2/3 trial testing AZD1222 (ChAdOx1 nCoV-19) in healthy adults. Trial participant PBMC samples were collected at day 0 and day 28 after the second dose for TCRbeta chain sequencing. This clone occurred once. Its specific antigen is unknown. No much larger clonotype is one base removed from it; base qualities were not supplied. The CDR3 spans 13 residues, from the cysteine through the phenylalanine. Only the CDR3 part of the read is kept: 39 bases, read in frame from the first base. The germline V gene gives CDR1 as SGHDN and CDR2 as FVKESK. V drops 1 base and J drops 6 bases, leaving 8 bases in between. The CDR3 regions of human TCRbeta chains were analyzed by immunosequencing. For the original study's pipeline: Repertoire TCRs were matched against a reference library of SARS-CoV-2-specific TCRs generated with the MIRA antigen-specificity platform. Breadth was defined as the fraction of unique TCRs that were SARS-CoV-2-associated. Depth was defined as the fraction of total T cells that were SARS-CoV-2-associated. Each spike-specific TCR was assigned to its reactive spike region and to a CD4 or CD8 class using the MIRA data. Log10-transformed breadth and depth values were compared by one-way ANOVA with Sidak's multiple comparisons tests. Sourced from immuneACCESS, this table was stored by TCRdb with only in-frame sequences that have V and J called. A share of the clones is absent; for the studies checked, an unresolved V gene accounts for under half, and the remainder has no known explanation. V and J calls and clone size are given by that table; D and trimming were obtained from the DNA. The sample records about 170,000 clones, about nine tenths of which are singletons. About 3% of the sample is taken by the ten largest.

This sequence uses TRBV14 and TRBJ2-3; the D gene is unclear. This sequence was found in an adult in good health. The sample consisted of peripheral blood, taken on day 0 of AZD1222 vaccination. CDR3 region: CASSQGGSDTQYF. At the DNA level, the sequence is TGTGCCAGCAGCCAAGGGGGATCTGATACGCAGTATTTT.